This T cell receptor (beta chain) was found in a study of glioma-infiltrating T cells. Using RNA template, CDR3s of TCR alpha and beta were amplified with iRepertoire arm-PCR. One-step reverse transcription and amplification started from approximately 100-400 ng of tissue mRNA or PBMC total RNA. TCRdb itself ran the multiplex PCR reads through MiXCR, one entry per CDR3 protein. The sample has 100,000 to 150,000 distinct CDR3 sequences; approximately 26% are singletons. Concerning this clonotype: Its antigen is still unknown.

The study's findings and limits: CDR3 overlap between tissue and blood was very small. Tissue-blood divergence was below expectation in non-neoplastic patients, above in gliomas.

Trimming removed 3 bases from V and 8 bases from J, with 14 bases in between. There are 15 residues in the CDR3. Germline loops: CDR1 SGHTA, CDR2 FQGNSA. This TCR was sampled from a human donor with low-grade glioma or glioblastoma, undergoing nonglioma brain surgery, or in good health (not recorded which). The sample comprised glioma tissue, nonneoplastic brain tissue, or PBMCs (not recorded which). V usage is TRBV7-2 and J usage is TRBJ1-6; a weak D match, TRBD1 (6 bases). The CDR3 protein is CASSLGRAGDSPLHF. CDR3 nucleotide sequence: TGTGCCAGCAGCTTGGGTCGGGCAGGGGATTCACCCCTCCACTTT. Full variable domain (rest looked up from reference TRBV7-2 and TRBJ1-6): GAGVSQSPSNKVTEKGKDVELRCDPISGHTALYWYRQSLGQGLEFLIYFQGNSAPDKSGLPSDRFSAERTGGSVSTLTIQRTQQEDSAVYLCASSLGRAGDSPLHFGNGTRLTVT.